The 17 T cell receptor beta chains below were found in one sample sequenced in a study of T cells after yellow fever vaccination. TCRdb re-called the 5' RACE reads with MiXCR, one entry per CDR3 protein. The repertoire holds approximately 180,000 distinct CDR3 sequences, with approximately 6.2% as singletons. Sequenced material: CD4+ T cells sorted from PBMCs, taken on the day of the first yellow fever vaccination. These receptors were collected from a young man who received the YFV17D yellow fever vaccine.

In its sample, this clonotype was seen many times. V usage is TRBV20-1 and J usage is TRBJ2-5; 9 bases map to TRBD2. Germline CDR1 is DFQATT and CDR2 is SNEGSKA (reference sequence). CDR3 size: 13 residues. The junction had 9 bases not matched to a gene; V was cut back by 6 bases and J by 7 bases. The CDR3 sequence is CSAEAGGIGTQYF. CDR3 DNA sequence: TGCAGTGCAGAAGCGGGGGGAATAGGGACCCAGTACTTC.

This clonotype was recorded many times. The CDR3, as DNA: TGCGCCAGCAGCTTGTTGGCGACATCCCCTTGGGCGACCCAGTACTTC. It yields the protein CASSLLATSPWATQYF. This chain joins TRBV5-1 and TRBJ2-5; D call uncertain. Trimming stripped 1 base from V and 7 bases from J, with 20 bases between. Germline assignment: CDR1 SGHRS and CDR2 YFSETQ. The CDR3 runs 16 residues.

This clonotype has a count of ten or more. The chain couples TRBV12-3 or TRBV12-4 to TRBJ2-7; D unclear. Trimming removed 6 bases from V and 2 bases from J, with 11 bases in between. This CDR3 has 13 amino acids. CDR3: CASSPGPTYEQYV. CDR3 coding DNA: TGTGCCAGCAGCCCCGGCCCGACCTACGAGCAGTACGTC.

The CDR3 nucleotides are TGCAGTGCTCGACAGGGTTCCTACGAGCAGTACGTC. Translation: CSARQGSYEQYV. The chain couples TRBV20-1 to TRBJ2-7; 7 bases match TRBD1. This CDR3 region has 12 residues. With V trimmed by 5 bases and J by 1 base, 2 bases remained unmatched. Germline values: CDR1 DFQATT, CDR2 SNEGSKA (reference sequence).

The CDR3 protein is CSAREGGQPQHF. The CDR3, as DNA: TGCAGTGCTAGAGAGGGCGGGCAGCCCCAGCATTTT. The chain joins TRBV20-1 to TRBJ1-5; the D is unclear. Germline V gene sequence: CDR1 DFQATT, CDR2 SNEGSKA (reference sequence). The ends were cut back, 0 bases at V and 7 bases at J, with 7 bases in the middle. The CDR3 sequence is 12 residues long.

V usage is TRBV10-2 and J usage is TRBJ1-5, with D perhaps matching TRBD1 (5 bases). V lost 8 bases and J 4 bases, leaving 18 bases between the germline ends. Per the germline V gene, CDR1 is WSHSY and CDR2 is SAAADI. The CDR3 is 15 amino acids. CDR3 loop: CASHPRGGGNQPQHF. CDR3 bases: TGCGCCAGCCACCCACGGGGTGGGGGAAATCAGCCCCAGCATTTT.

This clonotype was detected many times. This chain links TRBV19 with TRBJ2-3; D is perhaps TRBD1 or TRBD2 (5 bases each). V lost 3 bases and J lost 3, with 10 bases in between. The germline CDR1 and CDR2 sequences are LNHDA and SQIVND (reference sequence). The CDR3 spans 14 residues. The DNA of the CDR3 is TGTGCCAGTAGTATGAGGGACCGGACAGATACGCAGTATTTT. This codes for CASSMRDRTDTQYF.

This clonotype has more than one count but fewer than ten. The chain joins TRBV7-2 to TRBJ2-1; D is uncertain. The CDR3 contains 14 residues. The V end was cut by 3 bases, the J end by 5 bases, with 11 bases between. Germline V gives CDR1 SGHTA, CDR2 FQGNSA. The CDR3 nucleotides read TGTGCCAGCAGCTTTGACGGCCATCACAATGAGCAGTTCTTC. Encoded protein: CASSFDGHHNEQFF.

The genes are TRBV7-2 and TRBJ1-6; possible D gene TRBD1, 5 bases. Trimming pared 6 bases from V and 6 bases from J, leaving 15 bases between. The CDR3 contains 15 residues. The germline CDR1 and CDR2 sequences are SGHTA and FQGNSA. The CDR3 is CASRLSTGTNSPLHF. The CDR3 coding sequence is TGTGCCAGCAGGTTATCGACCGGGACTAATTCACCCCTCCACTTT.

Ten or more counts support this clonotype. The chain combines TRBV7-8 with TRBJ2-1; no clear D. The germline gives CDR1 SGHVS, CDR2 FQNEAQ. The V end was cut by 2 bases, the J end by 7 bases, with 6 bases between. The CDR3 length is 12 residues. The DNA for the CDR3 is TGTGCCAGCAGCTTATTCGTGAATGAGCAGTTCTTC. Translated, it gives CASSLFVNEQFF. The complete variable domain, with remaining parts taken from reference TRBV7-8 and TRBJ2-1, reads GAGVSQSPRYKVAKRGQDVALRCDPISGHVSLFWYQQALGQGPEFLTYFQNEAQLDKSGLPSDRFFAERPEGSVSTLKIQRTQQEDSAVYLCASSLFVNEQFFGPGTRLTVL.

This clonotype has at least ten counts. This sequence joins TRBV4-1 and TRBJ2-5; TRBD1 might be the D (5 bases). The germline gives CDR1 MGHRA, CDR2 YSYEKL. V dropped 1 base and J dropped 5 bases, with 17 bases sitting between them. The CDR3 runs to 16 residues. The CDR3 nucleotides read TGCGCCAGCAGCCAAGGCTCCAGGGCGTTTAGTGAGACCCAGTACTTC. This encodes CASSQGSRAFSETQYF.

This clonotype occurred many times. This sequence joins TRBV11-2 and TRBJ1-1; tentatively, D is TRBD1 (6 bases). The CDR3 runs 15 residues. CDR1 is SGHAT, CDR2 FQNNGV, per germline. Trimming removed 1 base from V and 3 bases from J, with 12 bases in between. The CDR3 DNA is TGTGCCAGCAGCTTAGTAGCCAGGGGCGACACTGAAGCTTTCTTT. As protein: CASSLVARGDTEAFF.

The sample holds many counts of this clonotype. This chain joins TRBV4-1 and TRBJ1-5; D is ambiguous. Trimming took 3 bases from V and 1 from J, leaving 7 bases between them. Germline V lookup: CDR1 MGHRA, CDR2 YSYEKL. The CDR3 runs to 14 residues. CDR3 region: CASSHGVSNQPQHF. CDR3 coding DNA: TGCGCCAGCAGCCATGGGGTGAGCAATCAGCCCCAGCATTTT.

This clonotype occurred many times. This CDR3 is CASTTDREGRPLHF. Written as DNA, the CDR3 is TGTGCCAGCACTACAGACAGGGAGGGGAGACCCCTCCACTTT. The chain joins TRBV12-3 or TRBV12-4 to TRBJ1-6, with 7 bases fitting TRBD1. The junction had 12 bases not matched to a gene; V was cut back by 7 bases and J by 12 bases. This CDR3 contains 14 residues.

Only a few counts were recorded for this clonotype. The chain is built from TRBV19 and TRBJ2-6; possibly TRBD1 for D (5 bases). Trimming removed 5 bases from V and 4 bases from J, with 15 bases in between. Germline V gene data show CDR1 as LNHDA and CDR2 as SQIVND (reference sequence). The CDR3 has 16 amino acids. The CDR3 DNA is TGTGCCAGTAGTTTCACCAGGGCTTCCGGGGCCAACGTCCTGACTTTC. Translating gives CASSFTRASGANVLTF.

The chain carries TRBV4-3 and TRBJ2-3; 16 nucleotides agree with TRBD2. Germline V gene sequence: CDR1 LGHNA, CDR2 YSLEER. The CDR3 is 17 residues long. V gave up 4 bases and J gave up 5 bases; unmatched junction bases: 6. DNA for the CDR3: TGCGCCAGCAGCCGCGGGACTAGCGGGGGGGCAGGAGATACGCAGTATTTT. This codes for CASSRGTSGGAGDTQYF.

This clonotype was detected ten times or more. This sequence joins TRBV15 and TRBJ2-3; 12 nucleotides match TRBD2. This CDR3 comprises 15 residues. Trimming cost V 1 base and J 5 bases; bases outside gene matches: 1. Germline V gene data show CDR1 as LNHNV and CDR2 as YYDKDF (reference sequence). CDR3 nucleotide sequence: TGTGCCACCAGCAGAGTACTAGCGGGGGGAGATACGCAGTATTTT. It encodes CATSRVLAGGDTQYF.